The next 10 T cell receptor beta chains were all read from a single sample in a study of T cell changes during pregnancy in multiple sclerosis. Method: immunoSEQ multiplex PCR; TCRdb's copy keeps in-frame clones and lacks some. The repertoire holds over 80,000 clones, approximately 90% seen once, with 0.7% to 0.9% in the top ten. The sample consisted of peripheral blood, taken in the second trimester of pregnancy. These receptors were collected from a female donor in good health, enrolled as a control in a pregnancy study.

Only one count was recorded for this clone. The chain couples TRBV2 to TRBJ1-4; 9 bases are a match to TRBD1. The CDR3 loop spans 14 amino acids. CDR1 and CDR2 (germline): SNHLY, FYNNEI. J lost 8 bases, V lost 7 bases, and 8 bases had no gene match. The DNA for the CDR3 is TGTGCCAGCACTCTCGGGACAGGGAAGGAAAAACTGTTTTTT. The encoded protein is CASTLGTGKEKLFF.

V gene TRBV18 combines with J gene TRBJ1-2, with 10 bases fitting TRBD1. The V segment lost 2 bases and the J segment 4 bases; nucleotides outside the gene matches: 4. The CDR3 runs 15 residues. From germline, CDR1 is KGHSH and CDR2 LQKENI. This CDR3 reads CASSPTTGGVYGYTF. CDR3 sequence (DNA): TGTGCCAGCTCACCAACGACAGGGGGCGTCTATGGCTACACCTTC.

The rearrangement links TRBV25-1 to TRBJ1-2; perhaps TRBD1 as D (5 bases). This CDR3 is built from 14 residues. The V end was cut by 3 bases, the J end by 8 bases, with 16 bases between. The germline CDR1 and CDR2 sequences are MGHDK and SYGVNS. The DNA for the CDR3 is TGTGCCAGCAGTGATCGCATGGATGGGGCGGGCTACACCTTC. Amino acid sequence: CASSDRMDGAGYTF.

V and J are TRBV10-1 and TRBJ2-3; no definite D call. CDR1 and CDR2 (germline): WNHNN, SYGVQD (reference sequence). The CDR3 is 14 amino acids. With 3 bases removed from V and 4 bases from J, the gap between germline ends came to 11 bases. CDR3 sequence: CASSEQPQSDTQYF. As DNA, the CDR3 is TGCGCCAGCAGTGAACAACCCCAATCAGATACGCAGTATTTT.

J is TRBJ2-7 and V is TRBV2; 8 bases agree with TRBD1. The CDR3 has 15 amino acids. The germline CDR1 and CDR2 sequences are SNHLY and FYNNEI. V gave up 2 bases and J gave up 2 bases; unmatched junction bases: 5. CDR3: CASSEHGTGPYEQYF. The CDR3 nucleotides are TGTGCCAGCAGTGAACACGGGACAGGACCCTACGAGCAGTACTTC.

This sequence joins TRBV18 and TRBJ2-3; the D gene is possibly TRBD1 (6 bases). Trimming pared 9 bases from V and 3 bases from J, leaving 16 bases between. The CDR3 runs 14 residues. The germline gives CDR1 KGHSH, CDR2 LQKENI. The CDR3 reads CASSRGVGTDTQYF. The CDR3 DNA follows: TGTGCCAGTTCCAGGGGTGTGGGGACAGATACGCAGTATTTT.

The V call is TRBV19, the J call TRBJ2-3, with 7 bases matching TRBD1. Germline V gives CDR1 LNHDA, CDR2 SQIVND (reference sequence). With 1 base clipped from V and 0 bases from J, the junction kept 4 bases outside the gene matches. CDR3 length: 16 amino acids. CDR3 sequence: CASSIGTGLSTDTQYF. In DNA form, the CDR3 reads TGTGCCAGTAGTATAGGGACAGGCCTTAGCACAGATACGCAGTATTTT.

The CDR3 protein is CASSLDAFGQGQTYGYTF. CDR3 coding DNA: TGTGCCAGCAGCTTAGATGCCTTCGGGCAGGGACAGACCTATGGCTACACCTTC. V and J are TRBV11-3 and TRBJ1-2; TRBD1 matches 7 bases. V trimming: 0 bases; J trimming: 4 bases; junction bases outside the gene matches: 14. There are 18 residues in the CDR3. Germline assignment: CDR1 SGHNT and CDR2 YENEEA.

The rearrangement uses TRBV5-4 and TRBJ2-1; TRBD2 matches at 8 bases. Germline CDR1 SGHNT, CDR2 YYREEE (reference sequence). CDR3 length equals 16 residues. Trimming cost V 3 bases and J 2 bases; bases outside gene matches: 7. The chain's CDR3 is CASSSATSGPYNEQFF. As DNA, the CDR3 is TGTGCCAGCAGCTCGGCAACTAGCGGTCCCTACAATGAGCAGTTCTTC.

The CDR3 protein is CAISGEGRTGGHEQYF. The CDR3 DNA reads TGTGCCATCAGTGGAGAAGGCCGGACAGGGGGTCACGAGCAGTACTTC. The chain employs TRBV10-3 and TRBJ2-7; 10 positions match TRBD1. The CDR3 is 16 residues long. After removal of 4 bases from V and 5 bases from J, the junction contained 11 bases not matched to a gene. Germline CDR1 reads ENHRY; CDR2 reads SYGVKD.